This TCR beta chain is from a study of cytomegalovirus exposure and HLA in healthy donors (dated by TCRdb to between 2016 and 2019). For the wider study: An earlier analysis of more than 550 of the donors reported 276 Gb of sequence data and about 120 million unique TCR beta sequences obtained from approximately 180 million T cells. Both class I and class II loci were covered by HLA typing, at four-digit resolution. Along with the roughly 610-subject first cohort, a separate validation cohort of over a hundred different subjects was used. A few DR-DQ haplotypes were treated as single units for association and clustering because of strong linkage in the cohort. Of the roughly 410 genotyped donors, less than 90% were placed in the genetic ancestry cluster associated with self-reported Caucasian donors. The study aimed to test whether cataloging public T cell receptors could reveal signatures of past pathogen exposure. About 280 gigabases of sequencing data and 80 million or so unique TCR sequences were included in an early release covering 550 to 650 HLA-typed donors. Rather than using new phenotypic data, the later analysis identified candidate immune exposures from TCR beta sequences and from how often those sequences occurred across donors. The study profiled the T cell repertoires of under 700 subjects by immunosequencing and related them to cytomegalovirus serostatus. The number of typed donors differed by locus: roughly 629-640 for A, B, C, DRB1 and DQB1; some 500 for DQA1; roughly 600 for DPA1; and around 470 for DPB1. The study combined high-throughput TCR immunosequencing, statistical association of individual TCRs with disease status, and machine learning to predict cytomegalovirus infection status. Donor age, sex, ethnicity and CMV serostatus were collected together with the repertoire data. Genome-wide SNP genotypes for about 60% of the roughly 700 donors were used in a later genetic analysis, which treated that subset as a discovery cohort. Among approximately 370 genotyped donors of the cohort, an average of around 250,000 unique TCR beta nucleotide sequences was sequenced per donor, of which about 19% were non-productive. In a later analysis, previously published TCR beta repertoires from fewer than 750 donors were re-analyzed and high-resolution HLA genotyping was added so that TCR occurrence patterns could be studied. Every repertoire in the discovery cohort had been generated on one and the same sequencing platform. An earlier analysis of nearly 600 of the donors applied high-throughput TCR beta sequencing to assess whether each TCR beta V gene segment acted as functional or pseudogenic. The study at large found these results: Most TCR sequences were observed very rarely across donors, whereas some public TCRs were present in many individuals. In the study, 150 to 200 TCR beta chains were listed as associated with cytomegalovirus. Most CMV-associated TCR beta chains appeared to be HLA-restricted in a later analysis, and the HLA associations seemed to be driven largely by CMV exposure. According to a later genetic analysis, donors in an Asian-associated ancestry cluster had fewer N-insertions in productive TCRs than the roughly 660-donor mean. Correlated functional status among segregating V segments might reflect linkage disequilibrium, but an unknown experimental factor could not be ruled out. A cluster of highly shared sequence variants was judged likely to represent a technical artifact of the sequencing pipeline. A later analysis found that HLA-associated TCR beta chains were more clonally expanded and had lower generation probabilities than equally common non-associated chains. The only immune exposure information available for the cohort was CMV serostatus. A later genetic analysis associated a missense DCLRE1C variant with V-gene and J-gene trimming of TCR beta chains, and an independent cohort replicated the association. The classifier was reported to diagnose cytomegalovirus status with high specificity and sensitivity in both the original and validation cohorts. A further reported finding was that TCR beta sequences accurately predicted the HLA-A and HLA-B alleles for most subjects in the first cohort. The earlier analysis of about 600 of the donors excluded approximately 17 rarely observed V segments, including chromosome 9 orphons, because counts were too low. Because the 87-base-pair reads could not distinguish some IMGT-functional V segments, including TRBV6-2 and TRBV6-3, those segments were excluded. The presence/absence analyses assumed that sequencing depth was roughly uniform across donors, and that assumption may not be true. Several of the top co-occurrence clusters appeared to be linked to parvovirus B19, influenza, CMV and Epstein-Barr virus, according to a later analysis. Strong co-occurrence of HLA alleles, especially DR and DQ, made assigning TCR associations to individual alleles difficult. Because HLA typing was missing for some donors at each locus, association tests included only the typed subset. A few of the identified cytomegalovirus-associated TCR beta chains were confirmed in vitro to be specific for cytomegalovirus antigens. According to the authors, the approach could potentially be generalized to other disease states and immunological phenotypes. At a false discovery rate of 0.05, a later analysis linked roughly 17,000 TCR beta sequences to specific HLA alleles. The cohort was sequenced for TCR beta chains only, and without alpha or paired-chain data the features that could be detected were limited. An earlier analysis of approximately 590 of the donors showed that most TCR beta V segments appeared in productive rearrangements either about 87% or about 30% of the time, which broadly matched IMGT annotations. According to a later analysis, TCR association rates differed among HLA loci, with DRB1 alleles showing the most associated TCRs and HLA-C alleles showing the fewest.

Libraries were prepared through the immunoSEQ multiplex PCR assay. For the multiplex PCR, a mixture combining 60 forward primers for TCR Vbeta segments and 13 reverse primers for TCR Jbeta segments was used. The CDR3 region of rearranged TCR beta genes was amplified from genomic DNA by a multiplex PCR assay. Amplified TCR beta libraries were sequenced as 87-base-pair reads on the Illumina HiSeq System. Per the source publication's procedure: A later analysis counted about 80 million unique TCR beta chains across the 500 to 850 repertoires, and roughly 10 million of these chains were shared by at least two donors. Raw reads were error-corrected and collapsed into unique sequences by a nearest-neighbor algorithm in which closely related sequences were merged to remove PCR and sequencing errors. Alignment of CDR3 sequences to IMGT reference sequences was used to assign V, D and J gene segments. For a sequence to be retained, at least a six-nucleotide match to both a V gene segment and a J gene segment was required. A rearrangement was called productive if the CDR3 had no stop codons and remained in frame with V and J, and every other rearrangement was called non-productive. CDR3 was defined by IMGT convention, running from the second conserved V-encoded cysteine to the conserved J-encoded phenylalanine. In an earlier analysis of 500 to 650 of the donors, sequences lacking an unambiguous match to a single V gene segment were excluded. In an earlier analysis of approximately 590 of the donors, V segments were called functional above 56.7% productive rearrangements and were called segregating when the between-donor standard deviation exceeded 5%. A statistical classification framework was developed to diagnose cytomegalovirus status using the catalog of TCR beta chain sequences. In a later analysis, TCR nucleotide sequences were compared against IMGT/GENE-DB human TR gene sequences so that V and J genes could be assigned. In a later analysis, CDR3 sequences and most-parsimonious VDJ recombination scenarios were assigned using the TCRdist pipeline. In a later analysis, every TCR beta chain was defined by the combination of its CDR3 amino acid sequence and its V-gene family, and reads without a unique V-gene family were dropped. To address suspected cross-contamination and a sequencing artifact, a later analysis removed roughly 640 highly shared, low-generation-probability nucleotide sequences. In a later analysis, a clonal expansion index was calculated for each public chain from normalized within-repertoire ranks of inferred template counts. In a later analysis, generation probabilities were computed with a VDJ recombination model fitted to out-of-frame rearrangements, and the resulting probabilities were checked against IGoR. In a later analysis, TCR-TCR, TCR-HLA and TCR-CMV co-occurrence was scored with hypergeometric tests, and a repertoire-size bias correction was applied to TCR pairs. In a later analysis, false discovery rates were estimated by permuting HLA or CMV assignments 20 times. A later analysis grouped co-occurring TCRs with DBSCAN, adding TCRdist sequence similarity when clustering within HLA-allele-positive subsets. Co-occurrence clustering excluded repertoires with fewer than 30,000 or more than 120,000 public chains, plus five with anomalous nucleotide sharing. The immuneACCESS repertoire file appears here via TCRdb, limited to in-frame rearrangements. These files lack a portion of the clones; in checked studies, under half of the deficit traces to unresolved V genes, and the cause of the others is not known. Clone size and V and J calls were adopted from that table, with D and trimming inferred from the DNA. Within this sample are a few hundred thousand clones, with approximately 84% of them counted one time only. Jointly, the top ten make up approximately 0.62% of the sample.

With regard to this clone: No antigen is known for it. The input lacks base qualities; no much larger clone sits a single base away.

CDR1 and CDR2, per the germline V gene, are SGHTA and FQGTGA. The CDR3 runs 13 amino acids, cysteine and phenylalanine included. The sequence is cut down to CDR3 DNA, 39 bases in frame from base 1. V loses 5 bases, J loses 1 base, and the germline ends lie 8 bases apart. The cohort consisted of some 730 healthy bone marrow donors. All cohort members were sampled while nominally healthy, although unrecorded immune exposures were likely present. The donor was CMV seronegative and belonged to the group of 352 seronegative cohort members. A peripheral blood sample was provided by each donor, and peripheral blood mononuclear cells were used for TCR beta sequencing. The Qiagen DNeasy Blood Extraction Kit was used to extract genomic DNA from the blood cell samples.

The material sequenced was PBMCs. The chain uses TRBV7-3 and TRBJ2-5; the D gene cannot be named for sure. This clonotype was obtained from a woman aged 40 to 55 in good health and CMV-seronegative. The bases are TGTGCCAGCAGCCGTGGGCTCCAAGAGACCCAGTACTTC. Translated, it reads CASSRGLQETQYF. The CDR3 plus the reference TRBV7-3 and TRBJ2-5 genes for the other parts give the full variable domain: GAGVSQTPSNKVTEKGKYVELRCDPISGHTALYWYRQSLGQGPEFLIYFQGTGAADDSGLPNDRFFAVRPEGSVSTLKIQRTERGDSAVYLCASSRGLQETQYFGPGTRLLVL.